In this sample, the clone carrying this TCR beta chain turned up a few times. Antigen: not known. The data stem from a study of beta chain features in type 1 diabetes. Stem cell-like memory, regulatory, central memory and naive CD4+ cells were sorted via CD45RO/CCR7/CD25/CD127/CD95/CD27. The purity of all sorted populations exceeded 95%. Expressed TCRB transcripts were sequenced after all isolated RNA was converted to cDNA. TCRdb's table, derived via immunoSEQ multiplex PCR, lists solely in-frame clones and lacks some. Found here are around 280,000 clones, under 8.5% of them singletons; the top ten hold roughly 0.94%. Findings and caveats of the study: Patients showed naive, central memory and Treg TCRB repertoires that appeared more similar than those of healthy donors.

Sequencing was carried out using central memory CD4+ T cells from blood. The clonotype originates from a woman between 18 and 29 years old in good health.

The CDR3 DNA is TGTGCCAGCAGCGACTACTCTGGGGCCAACGTCCTGACTTTC. Translating it yields CASSDYSGANVLTF. The J gene is TRBJ2-6, the V gene TRBV9; unclear D gene. V was shortened by 3 bases and J by 0 bases, with 4 bases between the two germline ends. This CDR3 has 14 residues. The germline CDR1 and CDR2 sequences are SGDLS and YYNGEE.